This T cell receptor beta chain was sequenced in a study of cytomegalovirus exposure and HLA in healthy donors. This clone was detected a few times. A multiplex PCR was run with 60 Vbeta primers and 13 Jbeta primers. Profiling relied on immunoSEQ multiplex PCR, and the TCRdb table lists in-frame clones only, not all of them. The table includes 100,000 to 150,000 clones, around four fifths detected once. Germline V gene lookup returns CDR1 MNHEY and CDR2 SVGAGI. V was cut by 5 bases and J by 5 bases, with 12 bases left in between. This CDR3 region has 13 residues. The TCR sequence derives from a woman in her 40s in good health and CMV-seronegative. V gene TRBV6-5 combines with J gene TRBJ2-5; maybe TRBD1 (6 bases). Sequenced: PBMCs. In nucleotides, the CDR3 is TGTGCCAGCAGTGGACAGTTTGGCGAGACCCAGTACTTC. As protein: CASSGQFGETQYF.